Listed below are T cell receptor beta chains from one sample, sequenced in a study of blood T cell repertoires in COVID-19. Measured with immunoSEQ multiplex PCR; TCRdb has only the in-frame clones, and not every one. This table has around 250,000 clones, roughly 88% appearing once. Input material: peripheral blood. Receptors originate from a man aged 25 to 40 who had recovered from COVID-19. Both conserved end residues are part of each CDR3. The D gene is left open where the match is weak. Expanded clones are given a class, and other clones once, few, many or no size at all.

CASSLPTRGYGYTF	TGTGCCAGCAGCTTACCGACCAGAGGCTATGGCTACACCTTC	-	-	TRBV7-9	TRBJ1-2
CATSDPRGAGELFF	TGTGCCACCAGTGACCCCAGGGGGGCCGGGGAGCTGTTTTTT	-	-	TRBV24-1	TRBJ2-2
CASSTPGTGGLDTQYF	TGTGCCAGCAGCACACCCGGGACAGGGGGCTTAGATACGCAGTATTTT	-	TRBD1	TRBV7-9	TRBJ2-3
CASSTGVTREQYF	TGTGCCAGCAGCACAGGGGTCACTCGCGAGCAGTACTTC	-	TRBD1	TRBV6-5	TRBJ2-7
CASSYSRRFTGELFF	TGTGCCAGCAGTTACTCGCGGAGATTCACGGGGGAGCTGTTTTTT	once	-	TRBV6-2/TRBV6-3	TRBJ2-2
CASSRGTLYSYEQYF	TGCGCCAGCAGCAGAGGGACACTTTACTCCTACGAGCAGTACTTC	-	-	TRBV5-1	TRBJ2-7
CASSLQGGGNQPQHF	TGCGCCAGCAGCTTACAGGGAGGGGGCAATCAGCCCCAGCATTTT	-	-	TRBV5-1	TRBJ1-5
CASSPDTTRGGYTF	TGTGCCAGCAGCCCAGATACTACAAGGGGTGGCTACACCTTC	-	-	TRBV7-2	TRBJ1-2
CASIPGDATNEKLFF	TGTGCCAGTATCCCGGGTGACGCAACTAATGAAAAACTGTTTTTT	-	-	TRBV19	TRBJ1-4
CASSASGGSYGYTF	TGTGCCAGCAGCGCGTCGGGGGGGAGCTATGGCTACACCTTC	-	-	TRBV2	TRBJ1-2
CASSAVGVNTEAFF	TGTGCCAGCAGCGCGGTAGGGGTGAACACTGAAGCTTTCTTT	-	-	TRBV7-2	TRBJ1-1
CASSYLGQLRGNQPQHF	TGTGCCAGCAGTTACCTGGGACAACTCCGCGGCAATCAGCCCCAGCATTTT	-	-	TRBV6-2/TRBV6-3	TRBJ1-5
CASRPGQGAPNYGYTF	TGTGCCAGTAGGCCGGGACAGGGCGCGCCTAACTATGGCTACACCTTC	-	TRBD1	TRBV19	TRBJ1-2
CASSLVGNTEAFF	TGTGCCAGCAGTTTGGTCGGGAACACTGAAGCTTTCTTT	-	-	TRBV12-3/TRBV12-4	TRBJ1-1
CASTTPGQGYNEQFF	TGCGCCAGCACTACTCCGGGACAGGGATACAATGAGCAGTTCTTC	-	TRBD1	TRBV5-1	TRBJ2-1
CASSRRPPEETQYF	TGCGCCAGCAGCCGCCGTCCCCCGGAAGAGACCCAGTACTTC	-	-	TRBV5-1	TRBJ2-5
CASSLWDRGGEQYF	TGTGCCAGCTCCCTCTGGGACAGGGGAGGCGAGCAGTACTTC	-	TRBD1	TRBV18	TRBJ2-7
CASSPGWAYNEQFF	TGTGCCAGCAGCCCAGGTTGGGCTTACAATGAGCAGTTCTTC	-	-	TRBV6-5	TRBJ2-1
CASSQEGGGQAPYEQYF	TGTGCCAGCAGCCAAGAGGGGGGGGGACAGGCCCCCTACGAGCAGTACTTC	-	-	TRBV3-1/TRBV3-2	TRBJ2-7
CASSRGNSPLHF	TGTGCCAGCAGTAGAGGAAATTCACCCCTCCACTTT	-	-	TRBV7-9	TRBJ1-6
CASSIAGRVTGFYGYTF	TGTGCCAGTAGTATAGCCGGCCGTGTGACAGGCTTCTATGGCTACACCTTC	-	-	TRBV19	TRBJ1-2
CASSQETPRPGGEQFF	TGCGCCAGCAGCCAAGAAACGCCCCGCCCAGGGGGTGAGCAGTTCTTC	once	TRBD1	TRBV4-3	TRBJ2-1
CASSEMEGTDTQYF	TGTGCCAGCAGTGAGATGGAGGGGACAGATACGCAGTATTTT	-	-	TRBV6-4	TRBJ2-3
CASSVRGHNSPLHF	TGTGCCAGCTCCGTTCGAGGTCATAATTCACCCCTCCACTTT	-	-	TRBV18	TRBJ1-6
CASSLGRVTGGPGTEAFF	TGTGCCAGCAGCTTAGGTCGGGTGACAGGGGGCCCGGGCACTGAAGCTTTCTTT	-	TRBD1	TRBV11-2	TRBJ1-1
CASSLAWLAGAANTQYF	TGTGCCAGCAGCTTGGCCTGGCTAGCGGGGGCTGCAAATACGCAGTATTTT	-	TRBD2	TRBV5-4	TRBJ2-3
CASSLVGRGRDGYTF	TGTGCCAGCAGCTTAGTTGGCAGGGGAAGGGATGGCTACACCTTC	-	-	TRBV7-9	TRBJ1-2
CATRQGFFTMNTEAFF	TGTGCCACCAGGCAGGGATTTTTTACTATGAACACTGAAGCTTTCTTT	-	-	TRBV24-1	TRBJ1-1
CASSPTGANEQYF	TGTGCCAGTAGCCCGACAGGGGCGAACGAGCAGTACTTC	-	TRBD1	TRBV19	TRBJ2-7
CASSHTQGVLNQPQHF	TGTGCCAGCAGCCATACACAGGGAGTCCTCAATCAGCCCCAGCATTTT	-	-	TRBV3-1/TRBV3-2	TRBJ1-5
CATTAMSGGSTDTQYF	TGCGCCACCACAGCAATGAGCGGGGGTAGCACAGATACGCAGTATTTT	-	TRBD2	TRBV4-1	TRBJ2-3
CASSSTTQEGDGYTF	TGTGCCAGCAGCTCTACGACCCAGGAGGGTGATGGCTACACCTTC	few	-	TRBV12-1	TRBJ1-2